The entry below gives a single TCR beta chain sequence along with its context. The antigen remains undetermined. Data came from immunoSEQ multiplex PCR; TCRdb stores just in-frame clones and leaves some out. The sample consists of 85,000 to 100,000 clones, approximately 93% of them appearing once. CDR1 is SGHTA, CDR2 FQGTGA, per germline. The V gene lost 4 bases and the J gene lost 6 bases, with 5 bases spanning the gap. The length of the CDR3 is 11 residues. The data were obtained in a study of OX40 agonist ivuxolimab in advanced cancers. Study-level results: Mean expanded clone counts were higher in CD8+ than CD4+ T cells. Not determined was the antigen specificity of the expanded peripheral T cells. Part of the nonresponder group also had normalized T-cell clonal expansion that was low.

The chain carries TRBV7-3 and TRBJ2-3; D is ambiguous. The sample here was CD4+ or CD8+ T cells sorted from blood, taken in a trial of the OX40 agonist ivuxolimab. This clonotype originated in an adult with an advanced solid tumor such as melanoma, head and neck, liver or kidney cancer. The CDR3 nucleotides are TGTGCCAGCAGCTCCCACGATACGCAGTATTTT. It translates to CASSSHDTQYF.